The table lists the clone carrying this TCR beta chain with a few counts. The antigen is undetermined. A J-beta primer mix and a sample-barcoded 5' primer were used in a second PCR of roughly 7 to 12 cycles. With 12 random nucleotides, a template-switch adaptor tagged each individual cDNA molecule. TCRdb re-called the 5' RACE reads with MiXCR, one entry per CDR3 protein. Among 1,300,000 or so distinct CDR3 sequences listed, approximately 63% were seen once. This sample stems from a study of blood T cells in healthy people across ages. The CDR3 is 17 amino acids. V gave up 1 base and J gave up 2 bases; unmatched junction bases: 4. In germline, CDR1 is SGHNT, CDR2 YENEEA. Whole-study findings and limits: The unknown donor CMV status may have confounded expanded clonotype changes. Per-million-T-cell TCR beta diversity fell roughly linearly with age.

The clonotype comes from a man between 18 and 35 years old in good health. The sequenced sample was blood. The chain couples TRBV11-3 to TRBJ2-5; 13 bases agree with TRBD2. CDR3 in amino acids: CASSLGGLAGRQETQYF. The CDR3 DNA is TGTGCCAGCAGCTTAGGGGGACTAGCGGGGCGACAAGAGACCCAGTACTTC. Supplemented by reference TRBV11-3 and TRBJ2-5, the full variable domain reads EAGVVQSPRYKIIEKKQPVAFWCNPISGHNTLYWYLQNLGQGPELLIRYENEEAVDDSQLPKDRFSAERLKGVDSTLKIQPAELGDSAVYLCASSLGGLAGRQETQYFGPGTRLLVL.